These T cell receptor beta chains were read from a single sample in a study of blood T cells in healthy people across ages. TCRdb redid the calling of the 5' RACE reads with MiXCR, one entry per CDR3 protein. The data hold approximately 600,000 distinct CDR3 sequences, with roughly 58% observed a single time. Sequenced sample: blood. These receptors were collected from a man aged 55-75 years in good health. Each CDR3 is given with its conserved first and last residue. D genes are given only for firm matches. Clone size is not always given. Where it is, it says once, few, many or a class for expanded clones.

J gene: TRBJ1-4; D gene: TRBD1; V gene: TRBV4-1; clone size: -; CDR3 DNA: TGCGCCAGCAGCCAAGAGGGACAGGGGGCGGCAACTAATGAAAAACTGTTTTTT; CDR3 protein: CASSQEGQGAATNEKLFF
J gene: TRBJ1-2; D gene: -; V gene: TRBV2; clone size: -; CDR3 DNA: TGTGCCAGCAGTGAAGGACAGCGCTATGGCTACACCTTC; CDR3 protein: CASSEGQRYGYTF
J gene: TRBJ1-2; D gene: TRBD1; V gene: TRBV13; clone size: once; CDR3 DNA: TGTGCCAGCTCTCGTGCAAGGGACAGGGAGGGCTACACCTTC; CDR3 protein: CASSRARDREGYTF
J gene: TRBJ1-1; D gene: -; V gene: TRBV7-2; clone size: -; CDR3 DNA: TGTGCCAGCAGCGCAGGGGTGGTGAACACTGAAGCTTTCTTT; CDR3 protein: CASSAGVVNTEAFF
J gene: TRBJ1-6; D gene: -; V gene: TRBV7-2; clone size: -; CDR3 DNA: TGTGTCAGCAGCTTGGACGGATATAATTCACCCCTCCACTTT; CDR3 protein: CVSSLDGYNSPLHF
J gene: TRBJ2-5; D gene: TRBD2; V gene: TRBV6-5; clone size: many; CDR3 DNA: TGTGCCAGCAGTTACGACCAGCGGGGGGCCCAAGAGACCCAGTACTTC; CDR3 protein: CASSYDQRGAQETQYF
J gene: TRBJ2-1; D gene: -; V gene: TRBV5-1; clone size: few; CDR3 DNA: TGCGCCAGCAGCCCTTACCCCTACAATGAGCAGTTCTTC; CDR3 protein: CASSPYPYNEQFF
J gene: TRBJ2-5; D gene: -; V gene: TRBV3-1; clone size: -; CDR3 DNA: TGTGCCAGTAGCCAATCTTTCGCGGGCGAGACCCAGTACTTC; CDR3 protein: CASSQSFAGETQYF
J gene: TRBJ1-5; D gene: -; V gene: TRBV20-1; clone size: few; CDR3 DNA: TGCAGTGCTAGCCTGCGAGGTCAGCCCCAGCATTTT; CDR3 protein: CSASLRGQPQHF
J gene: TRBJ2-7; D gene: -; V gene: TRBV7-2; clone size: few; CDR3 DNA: TGTGCCAGCAGCTTAGCCAACGGTTACTCCTACGAGCAGTACTTC; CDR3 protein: CASSLANGYSYEQYF
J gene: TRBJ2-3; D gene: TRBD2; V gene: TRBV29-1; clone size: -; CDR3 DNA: TGCAGCGTTCCGGGCGGGGGTTCGGATACGCAGTATTTT; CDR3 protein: CSVPGGGSDTQYF
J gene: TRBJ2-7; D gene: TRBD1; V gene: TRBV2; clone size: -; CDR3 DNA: TGTGCCGGAGCTGGGACAGGGGGCTACGAGCAGTACTTC; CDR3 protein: CAGAGTGGYEQYF
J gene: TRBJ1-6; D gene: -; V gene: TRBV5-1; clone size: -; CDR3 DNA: TGCGCCAGCAGCCTGGTCGGGGGCTTAGATTCACCCCTCCACTTT; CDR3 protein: CASSLVGGLDSPLHF
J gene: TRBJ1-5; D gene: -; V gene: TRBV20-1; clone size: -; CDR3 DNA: TGCAGTGCTAGAGGCGGGGCGAGCAATCAGCCCCAGCATTTT; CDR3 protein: CSARGGASNQPQHF
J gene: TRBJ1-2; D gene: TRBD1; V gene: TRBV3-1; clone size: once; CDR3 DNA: TGTGCCAGCAGCCCACCCGGGACAGGAGACTATGGCTACACCTTC; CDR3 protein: CASSPPGTGDYGYTF
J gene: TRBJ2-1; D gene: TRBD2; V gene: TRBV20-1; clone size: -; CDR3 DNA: TGCAGTGCCGGAGGGGGGACTAGCGGGCGCACAGGTTACAATGAGCAGTTCTTC; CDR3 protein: CSAGGGTSGRTGYNEQFF
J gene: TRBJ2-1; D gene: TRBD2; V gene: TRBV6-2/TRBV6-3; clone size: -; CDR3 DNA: TGTGCCAGCAGTTACACGATCGGGACTATGAATGAGCAGTTCTTC; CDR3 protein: CASSYTIGTMNEQFF
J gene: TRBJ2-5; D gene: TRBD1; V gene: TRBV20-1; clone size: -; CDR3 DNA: TGCAGTGCTACTCCCGGGACAGGGGAAGAGACCCAGTACTTC; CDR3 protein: CSATPGTGEETQYF
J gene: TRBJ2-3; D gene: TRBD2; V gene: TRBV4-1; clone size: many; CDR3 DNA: TGCGCCAGCAGCCAAGGGAGCGGGGGGGCGCAAGATACGCAGTATTTT; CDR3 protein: CASSQGSGGAQDTQYF
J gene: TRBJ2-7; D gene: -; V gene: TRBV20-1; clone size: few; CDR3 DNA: TGCAGTGCTAGATCGACGGACGGGTACGAGCAGTACTTC; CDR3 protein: CSARSTDGYEQYF